This T cell receptor beta chain was recorded in a study of blood T cells in healthy people across ages. This clonotype was found many times. A J-beta primer mix and a sample-barcoded 5' primer were used in a second PCR of roughly 6 to 11 cycles. TCRdb re-analysed the 5' RACE reads in MiXCR, keeping a single row per CDR3 protein. In the table there are hundreds of thousands of distinct CDR3 sequences, about 30% of which are singletons. The clonotype originates from an elderly woman in good health. Source material: blood.

The CDR3 sequence is CASSVDPVWEQYF. The CDR3 DNA sequence: TGTGCCAGCAGCGTTGATCCCGTCTGGGAGCAGTACTTC. This chain connects TRBV11-1 to TRBJ2-5, with D possibly TRBD2 on 5 matching bases. V lost 5 bases and J lost 11, with 18 bases in between. This CDR3 is built from 13 residues. Germline V gene sequence: CDR1 SGHAT, CDR2 FQDESV (reference sequence).